Presented here are 30 T cell receptor beta chains from one specimen sequenced in a study of T cells in Graves' hyperthyroidism and ophthalmopathy. Regions amplified from RNA transcripts were the TCR beta CDR3 regions. The study used the HTBI primer set for a first-round RT-PCR of the TCR CDR3. TCRdb redid the calling of the multiplex PCR reads with MiXCR, one entry per CDR3 protein. The data contain fewer than 600,000 distinct CDR3 sequences, around an eighth of them singletons. The sequenced material came from blood. The source of these receptors is a woman aged 18-29 years with Graves' hyperthyroidism.

Ten or more counts support this clonotype. The chain couples TRBV9 to TRBJ2-1, with TRBD2 matching 14 bases. The J segment lost 4 bases and the V segment lost 6 bases, leaving 3 bases of the junction unmatched. This CDR3 contains 15 residues. CDR1 SGDLS and CDR2 YYNGEE come from the germline V gene. The CDR3 DNA sequence: TGTGCCAGCACGGGACTAGCGGGGGCGTACAATGAGCAGTTCTTC. Translating gives CASTGLAGAYNEQFF.

This clonotype was observed a handful of times. The chain has TRBV5-5 and TRBJ2-1; D is unclear. The CDR3 loop spans 11 amino acids. Germline-derived CDR1 and CDR2 are SGHKS and YYEKEE (reference sequence). The V end lost 7 bases, the J end lost 4 bases, and 6 bases lay between the germline ends. The CDR3 nucleotides are TGTGCCAGCGGAGATTACAATGAGCAGTTCTTC. Its protein product is CASGDYNEQFF.

The chain employs TRBV11-1 and TRBJ2-2, with D possibly being TRBD1 (6 bases). Deletions cut 2 bases from V and 3 bases from J, with 16 bases between. CDR1 and CDR2 from the germline V gene are SGHAT and FQDESV (reference sequence). The CDR3 contains 17 residues. The CDR3 sequence: CASSLLRGTADTGELFF. In DNA, the CDR3 is TGTGCCAGCAGCTTATTGAGGGGGACGGCCGACACCGGGGAGCTGTTTTTT. Full variable domain (rest looked up from reference TRBV11-1 and TRBJ2-2): EAEVAQSPRYKITEKSQAVAFWCDPISGHATLYWYRQILGQGPELLVQFQDESVVDDSQLPKDRFSAERLKGVDSTLKIQPAELGDSAMYLCASSLLRGTADTGELFFGEGSRLTVL.

This clonotype showed up just a few times. This chain links TRBV9 with TRBJ2-2, with 7 positions matching TRBD2. CDR1 SGDLS and CDR2 YYNGEE come from the germline V gene. This CDR3 comprises 16 residues. The V segment lost 0 bases and the J segment 1 base; nucleotides outside the gene matches: 3. The CDR3, as DNA: TGTGCCAGCAGCGTAGAAGCGGGGAAGAACACCGGGGAGCTGTTTTTT. It yields the protein CASSVEAGKNTGELFF.

The CDR3 spells CASSPEAGAADTQYF. The CDR3 DNA reads TGTGCCAGCAGCCCCGAGGCGGGAGCGGCAGATACGCAGTATTTT. This chain joins TRBV7-2 and TRBJ2-3, with 7 positions matching TRBD2. Germline values: CDR1 SGHTA, CDR2 FQGNSA. After removal of 5 bases from V and 4 bases from J, the junction contained 9 bases not matched to a gene. CDR3 length equals 15 residues.

There are many counts of this clonotype. The rearrangement uses TRBV27 and TRBJ2-5; 8 nucleotides line up with TRBD2. This CDR3 comprises 15 residues. CDR1 MNHEY and CDR2 SMNVEV come from the germline V gene (reference sequence). V lost 4 bases and J lost 4; bases outside the gene matches: 8. The CDR3 here is CASSYKGGRRETQYF. As DNA, the CDR3 is TGTGCCAGCAGTTATAAGGGCGGGAGGAGAGAGACCCAGTACTTC.

There are many counts of this clonotype. A much larger clone differs from this one at a single base, so this may be a read error. The chain uses TRBV25-1 and TRBJ2-7; perhaps TRBD1 as D (6 bases). The CDR3 runs to 12 residues. V was pared by 4 bases and J by 3 bases, with 7 bases between. Germline CDR1 reads MGHDK; CDR2 reads SYGVNS. The CDR3 spells CASSAQGYEQYF. The CDR3 region has the DNA TGTGCCAGCAGTGCACAGGGCTACGAGCAGTACTTC.

This clonotype occurred many times. The chain uses TRBV12-3 or TRBV12-4 and TRBJ1-5; 7 nucleotides agree with TRBD1. V lost 3 bases to trimming and J lost 1 base; unmatched junction nucleotides: 3. The CDR3 runs to 15 residues. CDR3 loop: CASSFRGLSNQPQHF. Here the CDR3 DNA reads TGTGCCAGCAGTTTCAGGGGGTTAAGCAATCAGCCCCAGCATTTT.

This clonotype was picked up a small number of times. The chain is built from TRBV7-8 and TRBJ2-1, with 9 bases fitting TRBD1. Germline loops: CDR1 SGHVS, CDR2 FQNEAQ. The CDR3 totals 14 residues. V dropped 5 bases and J dropped 8; count of bases not matched to a gene: 7. The CDR3 sequence: CASSPGTGSDEQFF. The CDR3, as DNA: TGTGCCAGCAGCCCAGGGACAGGGTCCGATGAGCAGTTCTTC. Filled out from reference TRBV7-8 and TRBJ2-1, the complete variable domain reads GAGVSQSPRYKVAKRGQDVALRCDPISGHVSLFWYQQALGQGPEFLTYFQNEAQLDKSGLPSDRFFAERPEGSVSTLKIQRTQQEDSAVYLCASSPGTGSDEQFFGPGTRLTVL.

There are a few counts of this clonotype. V gene TRBV12-3 or TRBV12-4 combines with J gene TRBJ2-5; 7 positions match TRBD2. J was trimmed by 2 bases and V by 6 bases; bases with no gene match: 18. CDR3 length: 18 amino acids. The CDR3 loop reads CASSQVLSGGRTQETQYF. In nucleotides, the CDR3 is TGTGCCAGCAGCCAAGTGCTCTCGGGGGGAAGAACTCAAGAGACCCAGTACTTC.

This chain joins TRBV7-9 and TRBJ1-4; tentative D call: TRBD1 (5 bases). Germline CDR1 and CDR2: SEHNR and FQNEAQ (reference sequence). The ends were cut back, 5 bases at V and 4 bases at J, with 11 bases in the middle. The CDR3 consists of 14 residues. The CDR3 nucleotides read TGTGCCAGCAGCGTATGGACAAGTAATGAAAAACTGTTTTTT. Protein sequence: CASSVWTSNEKLFF.

This clonotype has a single count. The V and J genes are TRBV20-1 and TRBJ2-3; 10 positions agree with TRBD2. The ends lost 0 bases at V and 4 bases at J; junction bases unmatched: 7. Germline V gives CDR1 DFQATT, CDR2 SNEGSKA (reference sequence). The CDR3 is 16 residues long. The CDR3 DNA follows: TGCAGTGCTAGAGATCGGGATAGCGGGAGGCCAGATACGCAGTATTTT. Translating it yields CSARDRDSGRPDTQYF.

The CDR3 sequence is CASNSATLALIPQHF. In DNA, the CDR3 is TGTGCCAGTAACTCCGCCACTCTTGCCCTTATTCCCCAGCATTTT. This chain uses TRBV19 with TRBJ1-5; D remains unclear. V was shortened by 7 bases and J by 10 bases, with 23 bases between the two germline ends. Per the germline V gene, CDR1 is LNHDA and CDR2 is SQIVND (reference sequence). The CDR3 is 15 amino acids.

The V and J genes are TRBV7-2 and TRBJ2-3; D gene uncertain. The ends were cut back, 0 bases at V and 4 bases at J, with 17 bases in the middle. The CDR3 length is 17 residues. The germline V gene encodes CDR1 SGHTA and CDR2 FQGNSA. This CDR3 reads CASSLAFRTAWPDTQYF. DNA of the CDR3: TGTGCCAGCAGCTTAGCGTTTCGGACCGCATGGCCAGATACGCAGTATTTT.

This clonotype has a count of ten or more. DNA for the CDR3: TGTGCCTGGAGTGTAAACCGGGCCAACACTGAAGCTTTCTTT. Amino acid sequence: CAWSVNRANTEAFF. The V call is TRBV30, the J call TRBJ1-1; D is unclear. Germline lookup yields CDR1 GTSNPN and CDR2 SVGIG (reference sequence). V dropped 0 bases and J dropped 2 bases, with 10 bases sitting between them. The CDR3 consists of 14 residues.

This clonotype was found many times. Written as DNA, the CDR3 is TGCAGTGCTAGAGATCCTACGGCTTTCTTT. Its translation is CSARDPTAFF. The V call is TRBV20-1, the J call TRBJ1-1; D unresolved. The germline gives CDR1 DFQATT, CDR2 SNEGSKA (reference sequence). This CDR3 is built from 10 residues. V was shortened by 0 bases and J by 11 bases, with 7 bases between the two germline ends.

The chain links TRBV20-1 to TRBJ1-2; D unclear. CDR1 DFQATT and CDR2 SNEGSKA come from the germline V gene (reference sequence). V was cut by 6 bases and J by 0 bases, with 11 bases left in between. The length of the CDR3 is 13 residues. The CDR3 spells CSAAENSNYGYTF. In DNA form, the CDR3 reads TGCAGTGCGGCAGAAAATTCTAACTATGGCTACACCTTC.

The rearrangement uses TRBV9 and TRBJ2-6; D remains ambiguous. Germline CDR1 is SGDLS and CDR2 is YYNGEE. CDR3 length: 16 amino acids. V lost 1 base and J 4 bases, leaving 12 bases between the germline ends. CDR3 loop: CASSVRQDGGANVLTF. DNA of the CDR3: TGTGCCAGCAGCGTACGTCAAGACGGGGGGGCCAACGTCCTGACTTTC.

This clonotype has a handful of counts. The chain recombines TRBV6-5 with TRBJ2-2; 12 positions match TRBD1. The CDR3 is made up of 15 amino acids. Germline-derived CDR1 and CDR2 are MNHEY and SVGAGI. The V segment lost 4 bases and the J segment 6 bases; nucleotides outside the gene matches: 3. The CDR3 loop reads CASSLGQGAAGELFF. CDR3 in DNA: TGTGCCAGCAGTTTGGGACAGGGGGCAGCCGGGGAGCTGTTTTTT.

The gene calls are TRBV5-1 and TRBJ1-1; the D is unclear. Trimming took off 0 bases at V and 5 bases at J, with 8 bases between the two ends. This CDR3 is built from 13 residues. Germline CDR1 and CDR2: SGHRS and YFSETQ. The CDR3 sequence is CASSLEGETEAFF. The CDR3 DNA is TGCGCCAGCAGCTTGGAGGGAGAGACTGAAGCTTTCTTT.

J is TRBJ2-7 and V is TRBV19, with TRBD1 identical over 9 bases. Looked up from germline, CDR1 is LNHDA and CDR2 is SQIVND (reference sequence). V was clipped by 4 bases and J by 0 bases; unmatched bases: 7. The CDR3 is made up of 16 amino acids. CDR3 sequence reads: CASSTTHRGPSYEQYF. The CDR3 DNA follows: TGTGCCAGTAGTACCACGCACAGGGGGCCCTCCTACGAGCAGTACTTC.

This clonotype was counted many times. The genes are TRBV6-1 and TRBJ2-7; 10 bases line up with TRBD2. The CDR3 sequence is 15 residues long. The germline CDR1 and CDR2 sequences are MNHNS and SASEGT. Trimming removed 5 bases from V and 2 bases from J; junction bases left unmatched: 6. CDR3 DNA: TGTGCCAGCAGTTTATTAGCGGGAGGCCCCTACGAGCAGTACGTC. This translates into CASSLLAGGPYEQYV.

This clonotype has a count of ten or more. The V gene is TRBV24-1, the J gene TRBJ2-1; 7 bases are shared with TRBD2. With V trimmed by 3 bases and J by 8 bases, 6 bases remained unmatched. The CDR3 spans 14 residues. The V gene's germline CDR1 is KGHDR and CDR2 SFDVKD. The DNA of the CDR3 is TGTGCCACCAGTGATCCCCGGGGGGTCCATGAGCAGTTCTTC. It specifies CATSDPRGVHEQFF.

In this sample, this clonotype turned up many times. The gene calls are TRBV28 and TRBJ2-5; D not resolved. CDR1 is MDHEN and CDR2 is SYDVKM in the germline V gene. This CDR3 region has 12 residues. Trimming stripped 5 bases from V and 7 bases from J, with 11 bases between. The CDR3 sequence: CASSGQIGTQYF. CDR3 nucleotide sequence: TGTGCCAGCAGTGGGCAGATCGGGACCCAGTACTTC.

This chain joins TRBV6-1 and TRBJ2-7, with 7 bases that match TRBD2. V trimming: 10 bases; J trimming: 6 bases; junction bases outside the gene matches: 18. The CDR3 is 15 amino acids. CDR1 and CDR2 from the germline V gene are MNHNS and SASEGT. CDR3 amino acids: CATSPNWEGPREQYF. Written as DNA, the CDR3 is TGTGCCACCTCCCCTAATTGGGAGGGCCCTCGCGAGCAGTACTTC.

In its sample, this clonotype was seen a few times. The J gene is TRBJ2-7, the V gene TRBV12-3 or TRBV12-4; TRBD1 aligns across 7 bases. The CDR3 runs 15 residues. The junction had 12 bases not matched to a gene; V was cut back by 3 bases and J by 7 bases. The CDR3 DNA follows: TGTGCCAGCAGTTTCCAACAGGGGACACTCTGGGAGCAGTACTTC. As protein: CASSFQQGTLWEQYF.

This clonotype was counted many times. One end of the junction does not line up with germline, which may come from a read error. The rearrangement links TRBV12-3 or TRBV12-4 to TRBJ1-2, with 8 bases that match TRBD1. CDR3 size: 18 residues. CDR3 nucleotides: TGTGCCAGAATACCTCAGGGCCCTGGGGCAGGGGGCCACTATAGCTACACCTTC. Its protein is CARIPQGPGAGGHYSYTF.

This clonotype was recorded many times. This chain joins TRBV12-3 or TRBV12-4 and TRBJ2-7, with D perhaps matching TRBD1 (7 bases). This CDR3 is 14 amino acids long. V was shortened by 5 bases and J by 3 bases, with 14 bases between the two germline ends. The CDR3 DNA reads TGTGCCAGCAGTCGTGGACAGGACTACTACGAGCAGTACTTC. It yields the protein CASSRGQDYYEQYF.

This clonotype has at least ten counts. The chain links TRBV19 to TRBJ2-5; the match to TRBD2 covers 7 bases. J was trimmed by 1 base and V by 5 bases; bases with no gene match: 7. The length of the CDR3 is 15 residues. Germline lookup yields CDR1 LNHDA and CDR2 SQIVND (reference sequence). As DNA, the CDR3 is TGTGCCAGTAGTCAAAGGTCTAGCGGCCAAGAGACCCAGTACTTC. As protein: CASSQRSSGQETQYF.

The chain recombines TRBV9 with TRBJ1-1; the D gene is possibly TRBD1 (5 bases). The CDR3 sequence is 14 residues long. Between the trimmed V and J ends, which lost 3 bases and 4 bases, there was a span of 13 bases. Germline V gene sequence: CDR1 SGDLS, CDR2 YYNGEE. The CDR3 region has the DNA TGTGCCAGCAGCGCCGGGACCTCGGGCACTGAAGCTTTCTTT. Amino acid sequence: CASSAGTSGTEAFF.